This section outlines one T cell receptor beta chain sequence together with its context. This entry belongs to a study of PD-1 blockade in classical Hodgkin lymphoma. Clones were sequenced by immunoSEQ multiplex PCR, and TCRdb holds only the in-frame ones, with some missing. The sample includes more than 90,000 clones, approximately 90% seen only once; the top ten take 5.5% to 8.5%. Relapse after autologous stem cell transplantation occurred in every patient, and brentuximab vedotin exposure varied. This TCR was recovered from a human donor with classical Hodgkin lymphoma. This material consisted of peripheral blood mononuclear cells (PBMCs), taken before the second cycle of nivolumab.

The CDR3 DNA reads as TGTGCCAGCAGCTCCAGGGCCACTGAAGCTTTCTTT. Its translation is CASSSRATEAFF. This rearrangement joins TRBV11-2 to TRBJ1-1; TRBD1 is a possible D gene (5 bases). In germline, CDR1 is SGHAT, CDR2 FQNNGV. CDR3 length: 12 residues. Trimming pared 4 bases from V and 4 bases from J, leaving 7 bases between.